This T cell receptor beta chain emerged from a study of response to subunit inactivated influenza vaccine. MiXCR was run by TCRdb on the RT-PCR reads, yielding one entry per CDR3 protein. The repertoire has hundreds of thousands of distinct CDR3 sequences, less than 20% of them found once; the top ten carry approximately 11%. Looked up from germline, CDR1 is SGHTA and CDR2 is FQGNSA. The CDR3 extends over 16 amino acids. The V end lost 5 bases, the J end lost 1 base, and 17 bases lay between the germline ends. The J gene is TRBJ1-1, the V gene TRBV7-2, with D possibly TRBD1 on 5 matching bases. Material: PBMCs from blood, obtained around 5 days after vaccination. The receptor comes from a man in his fifties who received an inactivated influenza vaccine. The CDR3 nucleotides are TGTGCCAGCAGCCCCCGAACAAGCAGGGCGAACACTGAAGCTTTCTTT. Amino acids: CASSPRTSRANTEAFF.